Shown below are 7 T cell receptor beta chains from a single sample sequenced in a study of human T cells and chemical hapten exposure. The time point denotes: patch test 3, about 24 weeks after DPC sensitization. The treatment here: therapeutic diphenylcyclopropenone sensitization with weekly scalp DPC. TCRdb called the RACE reads again in MiXCR, with one record for every CDR3 protein. The top ten clones hold 2% to 2.5% of a sample with 95,000 to 150,000 distinct CDR3 sequences, over 9% of them seen once. The source material was whole blood, sampled in connection with sensitization to the hapten diphenylcyclopropenone (DPC). The receptors here all came from a woman aged 45 to 65 with alopecia areata. Some clones in this sample may be carry-over from other donors' samples.

This clonotype appeared a few times. The CDR3 region has the DNA TGTGCCAGCACCCGTGTAGGGGAAGAAAAACTGTTTTTT. Amino acid sequence: CASTRVGEEKLFF. This rearrangement joins TRBV7-9 to TRBJ1-4, with D perhaps matching TRBD1 (5 bases). The germline CDR1 and CDR2 sequences are SEHNR and FQNEAQ (reference sequence). The CDR3 contains 13 residues. The V and J ends lost 7 bases and 8 bases respectively, with 14 bases between them.

This clonotype was recorded a few times. The CDR3 here is CSARDWVRNQEDGYTF. CDR3 nucleotides: TGCAGTGCTAGAGATTGGGTCCGAAACCAGGAGGACGGCTACACCTTC. The chain combines TRBV20-1 with TRBJ1-2; D gene unclear. The length of the CDR3 is 16 residues. Germline-derived CDR1 and CDR2 are DFQATT and SNEGSKA (reference sequence). V lost 0 bases and J 8 bases, leaving 22 bases between the germline ends.

This clonotype was counted at least ten times. The V call is TRBV4-1, the J call TRBJ2-3; 10 nucleotides agree with TRBD2. The CDR3 has 17 amino acids. Per germline, CDR1 MGHRA and CDR2 YSYEKL. Trimming at V came to 0 bases and at J to 5 bases, leaving 8 bases not matched to a gene. In DNA form, the CDR3 reads TGCGCCAGCAGCCAAGAGGAGCGGGGGGGCCCTGGAGATACGCAGTATTTT. Translated, it gives CASSQEERGGPGDTQYF.

There are many counts of this clonotype. J is TRBJ2-5 and V is TRBV12-3 or TRBV12-4; the D gene could be TRBD1 or TRBD2 (5 bases each). CDR3 length: 14 amino acids. The V gene lost 2 bases and the J gene lost 9 bases, with 16 bases spanning the gap. DNA of the CDR3: TGTGCCAGCAGTTTACGGGACGGCGAGTGGGCCCAGTACTTC. Translation gives CASSLRDGEWAQYF.

The V call is TRBV9, the J call TRBJ2-7, with TRBD2 matching over 15 bases. This CDR3 spans 18 amino acids. The J segment lost 4 bases and the V segment lost 2 bases, leaving 10 bases of the junction unmatched. Germline lookup yields CDR1 SGDLS and CDR2 YYNGEE. The CDR3 here is CASSVGLAGGQAQYEQYF. Written as DNA, the CDR3 is TGTGCCAGCAGCGTCGGACTAGCGGGAGGGCAAGCACAATACGAGCAGTACTTC.

The chain employs TRBV9 and TRBJ1-1; D gene unclear. The germline V and J ends were trimmed by 4 bases and 1 base, with 8 bases remaining between them. Looked up from germline, CDR1 is SGDLS and CDR2 is YYNGEE. The length of the CDR3 is 13 residues. CDR3 sequence (DNA): TGTGCCAGCAGCTACCGACAGAACACTGAAGCTTTCTTT. As protein: CASSYRQNTEAFF.

There are many counts of this clonotype. V and J are TRBV20-1 and TRBJ1-1; D gene uncertain. The CDR3 is 13 residues long. Germline V gives CDR1 DFQATT, CDR2 SNEGSKA (reference sequence). Deletions cut 0 bases from V and 4 bases from J, with 9 bases between. The CDR3 here is CSARDQRGTEAFF. In nucleotides, the CDR3 is TGCAGTGCTAGAGATCAGAGAGGCACTGAAGCTTTCTTT.